This T cell receptor (beta chain) was found in a study of lymphopenia after photon versus proton radiotherapy. Sequencing was performed with immunoSEQ multiplex PCR; in TCRdb, only in-frame clones are kept and a portion is missing. The sample has fewer than 65,000 clones; about 90% are singletons. Trimming took off 2 bases at V and 0 bases at J, with 7 bases between the two ends. Germline values: CDR1 KGHSH, CDR2 LQKENI. The CDR3 is made up of 14 amino acids. This clonotype originated in a man aged 35 to 55 with gastric cancer. Specimen: peripheral blood, collected from a patient treated with photon-based radiotherapy. The chain is built from TRBV18 and TRBJ1-2; D unclear. The CDR3 DNA reads as TGTGCCAGCTCACCAGCGGGTACTAACTATGGCTACACCTTC. The encoded protein is CASSPAGTNYGYTF.